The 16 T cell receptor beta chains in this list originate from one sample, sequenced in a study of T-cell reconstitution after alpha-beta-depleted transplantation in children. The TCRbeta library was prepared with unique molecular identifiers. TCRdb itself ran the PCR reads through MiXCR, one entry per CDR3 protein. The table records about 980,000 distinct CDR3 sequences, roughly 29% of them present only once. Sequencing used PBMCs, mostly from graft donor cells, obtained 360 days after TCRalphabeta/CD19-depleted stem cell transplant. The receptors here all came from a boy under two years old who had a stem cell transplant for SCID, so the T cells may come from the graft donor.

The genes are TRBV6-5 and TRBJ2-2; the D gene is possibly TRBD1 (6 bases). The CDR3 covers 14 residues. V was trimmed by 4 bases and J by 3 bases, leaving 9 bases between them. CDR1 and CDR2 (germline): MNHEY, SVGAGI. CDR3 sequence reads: CASSWGHDTGELFF. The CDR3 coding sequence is TGTGCCAGCAGTTGGGGACACGACACCGGGGAGCTGTTTTTT.

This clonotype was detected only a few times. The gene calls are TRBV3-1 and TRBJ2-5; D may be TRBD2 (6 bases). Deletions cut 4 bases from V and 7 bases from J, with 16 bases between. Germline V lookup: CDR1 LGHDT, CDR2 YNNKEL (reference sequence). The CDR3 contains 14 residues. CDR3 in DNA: TGTGCCAGCAGCCCCCCGACTAGGGGAGGGACCCAGTACTTC. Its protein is CASSPPTRGGTQYF.

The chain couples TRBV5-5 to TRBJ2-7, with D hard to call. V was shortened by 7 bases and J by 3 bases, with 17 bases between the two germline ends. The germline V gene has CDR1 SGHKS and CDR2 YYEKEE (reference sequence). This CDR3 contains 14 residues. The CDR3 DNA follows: TGTGCCAGCGGCCCTGGGCTCGCCCTCTACGAGCAGTACTTC. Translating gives CASGPGLALYEQYF.

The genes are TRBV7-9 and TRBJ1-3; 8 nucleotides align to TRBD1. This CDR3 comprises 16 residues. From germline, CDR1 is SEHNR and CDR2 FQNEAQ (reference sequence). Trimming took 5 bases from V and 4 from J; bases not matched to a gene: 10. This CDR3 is CASSQPGQASGNTIYF. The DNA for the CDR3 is TGTGCCAGCAGCCAACCGGGACAGGCGTCCGGAAACACCATATATTTT.

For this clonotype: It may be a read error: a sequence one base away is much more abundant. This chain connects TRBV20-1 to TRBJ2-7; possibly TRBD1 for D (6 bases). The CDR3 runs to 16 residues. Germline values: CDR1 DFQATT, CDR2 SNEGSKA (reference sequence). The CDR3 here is CCARDLPRTASYEQYF. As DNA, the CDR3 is TGCTGTGCTAGAGATTTGCCCCGGACAGCCTCCTACGAGCAGTACTTC.

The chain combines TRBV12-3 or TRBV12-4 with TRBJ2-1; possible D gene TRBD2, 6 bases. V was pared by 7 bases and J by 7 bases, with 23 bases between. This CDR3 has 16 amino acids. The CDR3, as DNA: TGTGCCAGCACCCTCCGACGGGGGTTTGATAGGAATGAGCAGTTCTTC. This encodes CASTLRRGFDRNEQFF.

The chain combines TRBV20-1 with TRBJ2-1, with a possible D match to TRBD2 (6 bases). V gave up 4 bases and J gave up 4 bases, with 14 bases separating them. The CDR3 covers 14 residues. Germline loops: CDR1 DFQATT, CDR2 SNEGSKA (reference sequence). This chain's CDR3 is CSAMSGFEYNEQFF. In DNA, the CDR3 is TGCAGTGCTATGAGCGGGTTTGAATACAATGAGCAGTTCTTC.

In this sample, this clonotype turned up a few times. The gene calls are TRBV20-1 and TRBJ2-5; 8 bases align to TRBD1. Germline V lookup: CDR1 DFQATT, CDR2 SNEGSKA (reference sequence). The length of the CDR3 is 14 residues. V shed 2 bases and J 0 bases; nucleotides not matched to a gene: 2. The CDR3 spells CSARQGAYQETQYF. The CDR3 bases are TGCAGTGCTAGACAGGGGGCTTACCAAGAGACCCAGTACTTC.

CDR3 DNA: TGCGCCAGCAGCTTGTTTCGTGCAGGGGAAGGAGAGACCCAGTACTTC. Translation gives CASSLFRAGEGETQYF. The gene calls are TRBV5-1 and TRBJ2-5, with a tentative D call TRBD1 (6 bases). This CDR3 spans 16 amino acids. Trimming shortened V by 1 base and J by 4 bases, and 17 bases separated the two germline ends. Germline V gene data show CDR1 as SGHRS and CDR2 as YFSETQ.

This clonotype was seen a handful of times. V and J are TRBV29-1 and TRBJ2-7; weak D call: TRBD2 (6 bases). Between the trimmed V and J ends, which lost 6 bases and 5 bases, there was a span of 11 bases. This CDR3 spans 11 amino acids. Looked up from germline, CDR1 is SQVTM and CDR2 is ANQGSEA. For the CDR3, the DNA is TGCAGCGTGATTGGAGGGAACGAGCAGTACTTC. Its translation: CSVIGGNEQYF.

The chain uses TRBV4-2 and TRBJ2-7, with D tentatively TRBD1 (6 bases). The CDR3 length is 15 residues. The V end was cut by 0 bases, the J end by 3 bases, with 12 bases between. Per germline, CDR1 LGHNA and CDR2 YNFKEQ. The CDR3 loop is CASSQEGTGNYEQYF. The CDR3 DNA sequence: TGTGCCAGCAGCCAAGAGGGTACAGGGAACTACGAGCAGTACTTC.

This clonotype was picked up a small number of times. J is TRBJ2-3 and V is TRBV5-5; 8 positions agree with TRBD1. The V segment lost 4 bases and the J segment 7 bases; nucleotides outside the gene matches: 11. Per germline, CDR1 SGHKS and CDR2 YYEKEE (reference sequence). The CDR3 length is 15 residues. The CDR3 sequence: CASSLVGTGGNTQYF. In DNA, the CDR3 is TGTGCCAGCAGCCTAGTCGGGACAGGTGGTAATACGCAGTATTTT.

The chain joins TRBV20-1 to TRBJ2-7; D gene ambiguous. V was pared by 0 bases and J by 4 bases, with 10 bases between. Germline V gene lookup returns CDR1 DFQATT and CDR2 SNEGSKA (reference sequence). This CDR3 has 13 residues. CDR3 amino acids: CSARDRQLYEQYF. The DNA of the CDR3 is TGCAGTGCTAGAGACCGGCAGTTGTACGAGCAGTACTTC.

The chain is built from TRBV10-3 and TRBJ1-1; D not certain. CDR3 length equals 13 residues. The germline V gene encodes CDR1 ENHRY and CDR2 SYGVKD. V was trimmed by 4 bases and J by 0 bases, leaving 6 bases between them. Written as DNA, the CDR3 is TGTGCCATCAGTGGGAGCCTGAACACTGAAGCTTTCTTT. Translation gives CAISGSLNTEAFF.

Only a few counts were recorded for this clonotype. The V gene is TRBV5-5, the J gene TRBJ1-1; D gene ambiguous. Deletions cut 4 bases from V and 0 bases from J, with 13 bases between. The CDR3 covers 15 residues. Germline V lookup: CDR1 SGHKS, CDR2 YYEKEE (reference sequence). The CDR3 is CASSLSIGVNTEAFF. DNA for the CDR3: TGTGCCAGCAGCCTAAGCATCGGGGTGAACACTGAAGCTTTCTTT.

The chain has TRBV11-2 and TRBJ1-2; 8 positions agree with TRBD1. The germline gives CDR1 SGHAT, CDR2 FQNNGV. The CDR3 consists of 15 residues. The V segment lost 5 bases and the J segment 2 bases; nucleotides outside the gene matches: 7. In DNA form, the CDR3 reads TGTGCCAGCAGCGTAGGCCAGGGGGCCAACTATGGCTACACCTTC. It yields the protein CASSVGQGANYGYTF. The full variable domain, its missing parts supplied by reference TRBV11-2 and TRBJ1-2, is EAGVAQSPRYKIIEKRQSVAFWCNPISGHATLYWYQQILGQGPKLLIQFQNNGVVDDSQLPKDRFSAERLKGVDSTLKIQPAKLEDSAVYLCASSVGQGANYGYTFGSGTRLTVV.